Below are 9 T cell receptor beta chains sequenced from a single sample in a study of T cell responses to AZD1222 COVID-19 vaccine listed by TCRdb under 2021. The sample's time point, from its label and the paper: baseline before first vaccination. Preparation of the library involved the immunoSEQ multiplex PCR assay. TCRdb took over this immuneACCESS table, retaining in-frame rearrangements with V and J assigned. Such tables are incomplete; in checked studies, under half of the missing clones stem from an unresolved V gene, and the remainder is unexplained. Counted in this sample were 120,000 to 150,000 clones; more than 70% of them appeared once. In total, the top ten clones hold roughly 2.1% of the sample. The sequencing used peripheral blood, collected on day 0 of AZD1222 vaccination. These receptor sequences come from an adult in good health.

The J gene is TRBJ1-1, the V gene TRBV27, with 8 bases that match TRBD1. The CDR3 loop spans 13 amino acids. In germline, CDR1 is MNHEY, CDR2 SMNVEV (reference sequence). The junction had 3 bases not matched to a gene; V was cut back by 3 bases and J by 6 bases. CDR3 sequence reads: CASSFQGAAEAFF. The CDR3 bases are TGTGCCAGCAGTTTTCAGGGGGCCGCTGAAGCTTTCTTT.

J is TRBJ2-1 and V is TRBV6-1, with 8 bases matching TRBD2. The CDR3 runs 14 residues. From germline, CDR1 is MNHNS and CDR2 SASEGT. After removal of 2 bases from V and 9 bases from J, the junction contained 6 bases not matched to a gene. CDR3 DNA: TGTGCCAGCAGTGAATCGGGGGGGGGCATTGAGCAGTTCTTC. Translated, it gives CASSESGGGIEQFF.

CDR3 residues: CASSPGILVAKNIQYF. The CDR3 bases are TGTGCCAGTAGCCCTGGGATCCTAGTAGCCAAAAACATTCAGTACTTC. The V and J genes are TRBV19 and TRBJ2-4; D remains unclear. Germline lookup yields CDR1 LNHDA and CDR2 SQIVND (reference sequence). The CDR3 contains 16 residues. With 6 bases removed from V and 0 bases from J, the gap between germline ends came to 15 bases.

The rearrangement joins TRBV7-2 to TRBJ1-2; 8 bases are shared with TRBD1. The germline gives CDR1 SGHTA, CDR2 FQGNSA. The CDR3 spans 18 residues. The ends lost 5 bases at V and 5 bases at J; junction bases unmatched: 19. CDR3: CASSPGLTSPDRVYGYTF. The CDR3 DNA reads TGTGCCAGCAGCCCAGGGCTCACCTCCCCGGACAGGGTATATGGCTACACCTTC. The full variable domain, in which reference TRBV7-2 and TRBJ1-2 provide the parts outside the CDR3, is GAGVSQSPSNKVTEKGKDVELRCDPISGHTALYWYRQSLGQGLEFLIYFQGNSAPDKSGLPSDRFSAERTGGSVSTLTIQRTQQEDSAVYLCASSPGLTSPDRVYGYTFGSGTRLTVV.

This chain joins TRBV29-1 and TRBJ1-1; a possible D gene is TRBD1 (6 bases). The CDR3 contains 13 residues. Trimming removed 3 bases at V and 4 bases at J, with 12 bases between. Looked up from germline, CDR1 is SQVTM and CDR2 is ANQGSEA. The CDR3 DNA reads TGCAGCGTTGAGCAAAGGGGGGGCACTGAAGCTTTCTTT. This translates into CSVEQRGGTEAFF.

The sample holds one count of this clone. The genes are TRBV29-1 and TRBJ1-2; tentatively, D is TRBD1 (6 bases). CDR3 size: 12 residues. The ends were cut back, 4 bases at V and 6 bases at J, with 12 bases in the middle. Germline assignment: CDR1 SQVTM and CDR2 ANQGSEA. CDR3 sequence: CSVVGGINGYTF. CDR3 coding DNA: TGCAGCGTTGTAGGGGGGATCAATGGCTACACCTTC. Drawing the rest from reference TRBV29-1 and TRBJ1-2, the complete variable domain is SAVISQKPSRDICQRGTSLTIQCQVDSQVTMMFWYRQQPGQSLTLIATANQGSEATYESGFVIDKFPISRPNLTFSTLTVSNMSPEDSSIYLCSVVGGINGYTFGSGTRLTVV.

The chain links TRBV28 to TRBJ1-1; the D is unclear. V shed 5 bases and J shed 1 base, with 11 bases lying between them. CDR1 MDHEN and CDR2 SYDVKM come from the germline V gene. The CDR3 spans 14 residues. CDR3 in DNA: TGTGCCAGCAGTCTTTCCCTTTGGAACACTGAAGCTTTCTTT. Amino acid sequence: CASSLSLWNTEAFF.

The chain employs TRBV9 and TRBJ2-7; unclear D gene. Germline V lookup: CDR1 SGDLS, CDR2 YYNGEE. Trimming took 3 bases from V and 0 from J, leaving 13 bases between them. The CDR3 loop spans 15 amino acids. CDR3 region: CASSASPIVSYEQYF. For the CDR3, the DNA is TGTGCCAGCAGCGCAAGCCCCATCGTCTCCTACGAGCAGTACTTC.

The V and J genes are TRBV2 and TRBJ2-3; D might be TRBD1 (5 bases). Germline loops: CDR1 SNHLY, CDR2 FYNNEI. CDR3 length: 12 residues. The V gene lost 5 bases and the J gene lost 9 bases, with 12 bases spanning the gap. CDR3 protein: CASSPSQGTQYF. In nucleotides, the CDR3 is TGTGCCAGCAGTCCTTCCCAGGGAACGCAGTATTTT. Full variable domain (missing parts from reference TRBV2 and TRBJ2-3): EPEVTQTPSHQVTQMGQEVILRCVPISNHLYFYWYRQILGQKVEFLVSFYNNEISEKSEIFDDQFSVERPDGSNFTLKIRSTKLEDSAMYFCASSPSQGTQYFGPGTRLTVL.